This T cell receptor (beta chain) came from a study of blood T cell repertoires in COVID-19. Assay: immunoSEQ multiplex PCR; the TCRdb copy retains only in-frame clones and omits some. The data hold about 280,000 clones, with roughly 80% observed a single time. The germline CDR1 and CDR2 sequences are LNHDA and SQIVND (reference sequence). The V gene lost 3 bases and the J gene lost 6 bases, with 9 bases spanning the gap. This CDR3 spans 13 amino acids. The material sequenced was PBMCs or T cells enriched from blood (not recorded which). The TCR comes from a man aged 35 to 55 who had been exposed to COVID-19. The V call is TRBV19, the J call TRBJ2-1; no clear D. The CDR3 nucleotides read TGTGCCAGTAGTATTTCTTTATCCAATGAGCAGTTCTTC. Translating it yields CASSISLSNEQFF.